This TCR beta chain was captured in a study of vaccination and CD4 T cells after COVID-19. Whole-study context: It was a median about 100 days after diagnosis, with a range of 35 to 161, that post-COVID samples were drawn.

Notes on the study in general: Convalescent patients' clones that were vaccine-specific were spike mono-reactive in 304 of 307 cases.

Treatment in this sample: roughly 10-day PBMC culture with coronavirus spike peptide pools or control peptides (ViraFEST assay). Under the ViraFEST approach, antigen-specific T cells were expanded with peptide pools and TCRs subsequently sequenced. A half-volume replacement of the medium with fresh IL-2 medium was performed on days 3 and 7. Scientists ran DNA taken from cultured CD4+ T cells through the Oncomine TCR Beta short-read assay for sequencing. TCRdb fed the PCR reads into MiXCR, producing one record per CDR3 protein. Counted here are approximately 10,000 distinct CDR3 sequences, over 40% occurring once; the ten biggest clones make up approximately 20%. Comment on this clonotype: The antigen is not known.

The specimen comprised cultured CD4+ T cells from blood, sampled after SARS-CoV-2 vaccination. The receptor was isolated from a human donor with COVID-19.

The CDR3 nucleotides read TGTGCCAGCAGCCCATTCGACAGCACAGAGACCCAGTACTTC. Translated: CASSPFDSTETQYF. The chain is built from TRBV7-8 and TRBJ2-5; the D gene is possibly TRBD1 (5 bases). V gave up 5 bases and J gave up 4 bases, with 14 bases separating them. CDR1 and CDR2 (germline): SGHVS, FQNEAQ. This CDR3 comprises 14 residues.